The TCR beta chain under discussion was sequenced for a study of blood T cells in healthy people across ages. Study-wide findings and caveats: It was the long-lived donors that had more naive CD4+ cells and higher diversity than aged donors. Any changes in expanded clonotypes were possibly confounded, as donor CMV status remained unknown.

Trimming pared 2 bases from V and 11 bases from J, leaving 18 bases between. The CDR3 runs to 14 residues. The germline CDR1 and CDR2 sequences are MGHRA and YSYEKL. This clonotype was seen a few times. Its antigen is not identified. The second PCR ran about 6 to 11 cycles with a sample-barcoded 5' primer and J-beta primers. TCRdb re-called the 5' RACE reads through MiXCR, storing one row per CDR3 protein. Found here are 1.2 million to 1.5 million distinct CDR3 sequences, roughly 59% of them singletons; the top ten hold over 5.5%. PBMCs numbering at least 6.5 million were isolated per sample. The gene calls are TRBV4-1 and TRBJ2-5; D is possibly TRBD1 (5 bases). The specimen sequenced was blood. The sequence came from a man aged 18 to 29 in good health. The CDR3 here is CASSQYLGQEEQYF. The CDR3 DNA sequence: TGCGCCAGCAGCCAATATTTGGGGCAGGAAGAGCAGTACTTC.